In its sample, the clone carrying this T cell receptor beta chain ranks as medium-sized. The antigen is not known. This sample was taken from a study of breast tumors, draining lymph nodes, adjacent tissues. Study results and caveats: Data only fit, rather than demonstrated, lymph node origin of most tumor T cells. Tumor and nontumor repertoires were significantly more similar in luminal-like than in basal-like breast cancer. Most tumor T cells seemingly derive from lymph node, then expand in tumor. Tumor repertoires ranked between lymph nodes and nontumor tissue in diversity, with V and J gene preferences.

From the multiplex PCR reads, TCRdb called clonotypes with MiXCR, one entry per CDR3 protein. This table holds fewer than 15,000 distinct CDR3 sequences, 55% found once. Germline lookup yields CDR1 SNHLY and CDR2 FYNNEI. This CDR3 is built from 15 residues. V lost 3 bases and J lost 2, with 11 bases in between. The chain joins TRBV2 to TRBJ1-3, with D unresolved. The material sequenced was tumor-adjacent breast tissue. The clonotype was recovered from a female donor with breast cancer. Some clones in this sample may be carry-over from other donors' samples. The CDR3 coding sequence is TGTGCCAGCAGTGATGCGGGGTATACTGGAAACACCATATATTTT. Protein product: CASSDAGYTGNTIYF.